This TCR beta chain was recovered during a study of cytomegalovirus exposure and HLA in healthy donors. Trimming cost V 4 bases and J 3 bases; bases outside gene matches: 8. The length of the CDR3 is 16 residues. Germline values: CDR1 ENHRY, CDR2 SYGVKD. The PCR made use of 60 Vbeta and 13 Jbeta primers. The data were produced by immunoSEQ multiplex PCR, yet TCRdb's version contains in-frame clones alone and is incomplete. The sample lists some 110,000 clones; approximately 58% were seen once. Study observations and caveats: Beyond CMV serostatus, there was no information to go on about immune exposure.

As regards this clone: Its matching antigen is unknown.

V is TRBV10-3 and J is TRBJ2-3; 9 nucleotides match TRBD1. The sample was PBMCs. The TCR sequence derives from a woman aged 25 to 39 in good health and CMV-seronegative. As DNA, the CDR3 is TGTGCCATCAGTGGGACCGGGACAGGGTCGACAGATACGCAGTATTTT. Protein product: CAISGTGTGSTDTQYF.